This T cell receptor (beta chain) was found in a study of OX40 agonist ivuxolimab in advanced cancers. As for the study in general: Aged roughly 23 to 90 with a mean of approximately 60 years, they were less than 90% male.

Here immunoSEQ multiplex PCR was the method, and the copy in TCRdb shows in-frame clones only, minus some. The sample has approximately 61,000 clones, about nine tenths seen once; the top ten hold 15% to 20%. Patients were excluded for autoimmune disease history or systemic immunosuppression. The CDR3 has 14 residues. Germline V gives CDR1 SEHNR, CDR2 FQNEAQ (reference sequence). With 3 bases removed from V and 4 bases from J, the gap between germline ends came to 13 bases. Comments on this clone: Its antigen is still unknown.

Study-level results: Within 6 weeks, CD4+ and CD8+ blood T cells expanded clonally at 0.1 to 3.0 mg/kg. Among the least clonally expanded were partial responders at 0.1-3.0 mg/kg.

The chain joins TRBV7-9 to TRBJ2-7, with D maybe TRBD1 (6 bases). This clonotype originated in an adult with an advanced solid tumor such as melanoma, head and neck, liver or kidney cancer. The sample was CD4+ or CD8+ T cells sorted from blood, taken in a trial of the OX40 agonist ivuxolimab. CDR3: CASSFGAGAYEQYF. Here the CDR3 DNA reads TGTGCCAGCAGCTTTGGTGCAGGGGCGTACGAGCAGTACTTC.